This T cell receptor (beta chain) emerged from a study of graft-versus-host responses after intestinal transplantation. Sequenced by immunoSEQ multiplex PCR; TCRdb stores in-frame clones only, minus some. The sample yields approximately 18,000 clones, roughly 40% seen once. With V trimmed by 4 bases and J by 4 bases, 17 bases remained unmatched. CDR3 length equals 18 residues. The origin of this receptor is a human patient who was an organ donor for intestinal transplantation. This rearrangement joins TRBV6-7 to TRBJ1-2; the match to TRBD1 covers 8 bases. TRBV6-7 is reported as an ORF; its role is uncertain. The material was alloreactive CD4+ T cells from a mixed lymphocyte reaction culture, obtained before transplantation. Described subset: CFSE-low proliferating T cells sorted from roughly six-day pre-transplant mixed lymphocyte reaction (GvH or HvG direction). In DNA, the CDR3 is TGTGCCAGCAGTTCACCACGGTTAAGGACAGGGAACACCTATGGCTACACCTTC. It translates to CASSSPRLRTGNTYGYTF.